This entry features one TCR beta chain sequence. Its antigen remains unknown. Pooled in the analysis were second doses at about 4 or about 12 weeks. CDR1 and CDR2 from the germline V gene are MDHEN and SYDVKM. The germline V and J ends were trimmed by 10 bases and 2 bases, with 17 bases remaining between them. The CDR3 is 14 amino acids. Method: immunoSEQ multiplex PCR; TCRdb's copy keeps in-frame clones and lacks some. The sample has about 180,000 clones, more than 75% seen once. This entry comes from a study of T cell responses to AZD1222 COVID-19 vaccine. Study conclusions and caveats: Vaccine-associated CD4 TCRs spanned spike, dominant at 160-218 and 743-854. Donors in the cohort were predominantly white British and more often female, and clonal diversity was possibly underestimated. All repertoire sampling was performed exclusively after the peak T cell response.

The rearrangement uses TRBV28 and TRBJ1-2, with TRBD1 as a possible D gene (6 bases). The sequenced sample was peripheral blood, obtained 28 days after the second AZD1222 dose. This TCR was recovered from an adult who received the AZD1222 COVID-19 vaccine. The CDR3 loop is CATPRGDGNYGYTF. CDR3 DNA sequence: TGTGCCACACCAAGGGGGGACGGCAACTATGGCTACACCTTC.